This T cell receptor beta chain was recorded in a study of T cell repertoires in cytomegalovirus infection. Looking at the study overall: CMV infection plus the matching HLA type was flagged by public TCR beta signatures. The study, taken as a whole, reports: HLA-C-restricted TCR beta clonotypes specific for CMV led the ex vivo response.

About this clonotype itself: The antigen is unknown.

TCRdb re-derived calls from the reads in MiXCR, one entry per CDR3 protein. This sample has around 230,000 distinct CDR3 sequences; less than 50% occur once, and the top ten carry 59%. The CDR3 covers 12 residues. Germline V lookup: CDR1 SGHVT, CDR2 SQSDAQ. The V end was cut by 8 bases, the J end by 1 base, with 6 bases between. This rearrangement joins TRBV7-4 to TRBJ1-5; D call uncertain. This sequence originates from a human donor in good health (CMV status not recorded). Some clones in this sample may be carry-over from other donors' samples. The sample in question was CD8+ T cells from cultured PBMCs, obtained from culture after CMV antigen stimulation. The CDR3 spells CASSRSNQPQHF. The CDR3 nucleotides read TGTGCCAGCTCAAGGAGCAATCAGCCCCAGCATTTT.